Each of the 30 T cell receptor beta chains below was sequenced from the same sample in a study of post-analysis software for immune sequencing data. General study results and limits: Patients had higher frequencies than controls of five TRBV segments, including TRBV5-6, TRBV5-1 and TRBV20-1.

These receptors have no identified antigens. TCR beta cDNA libraries included unique molecular identifiers. TCRdb called the PCR reads again in MiXCR, with one record for every CDR3 protein. The sample carries about 540,000 distinct CDR3 sequences, around 34% recorded once. The sample consisted of blood. These receptor sequences come from a girl aged 2-17 years with multiple sclerosis.

This clonotype showed up many times. The rearrangement joins TRBV20-1 to TRBJ2-7; 7 nucleotides line up with TRBD1. The CDR3 loop spans 11 amino acids. V shed 5 bases, J shed 6 bases, and the junction held 4 bases outside the gene matches. Germline V gene lookup returns CDR1 DFQATT and CDR2 SNEGSKA (reference sequence). The CDR3 sequence: CSAPQGLEQYF. Written as DNA, the CDR3 is TGCAGTGCTCCACAGGGGCTCGAGCAGTACTTC.

In its sample, this clonotype was seen a few times. The chain combines TRBV29-1 with TRBJ2-7; D remains unclear. V was pared by 4 bases and J by 0 bases, with 13 bases between. This CDR3 has 14 amino acids. Germline CDR1 reads SQVTM; CDR2 reads ANQGSEA. Written as DNA, the CDR3 is TGCAGCGTTGTTCCAAGGGTGAGCTCCTACGAGCAGTACTTC. This encodes CSVVPRVSSYEQYF.

V usage is TRBV20-1 and J usage is TRBJ2-3, with 8 bases matching TRBD2. Per germline, CDR1 DFQATT and CDR2 SNEGSKA (reference sequence). The CDR3 has 14 amino acids. Unmatched junction bases numbered 3, after V lost 2 bases and J lost 2 bases. The CDR3 is CSARLSGTTDTQYF. The CDR3 DNA sequence: TGCAGTGCTAGACTTAGCGGGACCACAGATACGCAGTATTTT.

To note about this clonotype: The conserved phenylalanine or tryptophan is not found at the CDR3 terminus, so this likely reflects a read error. The V call is TRBV6-5, the J call TRBJ1-2; perhaps TRBD1 as D (5 bases). The CDR3 has 15 amino acids. Germline V gives CDR1 MNHEY, CDR2 SVGAGI. The V end lost 2 bases, the J end lost 0 bases, and 10 bases lay between the germline ends. The CDR3 reads CASSYSRETNYGYTV. The DNA for the CDR3 is TGTGCCAGCAGTTACAGCAGGGAAACTAACTATGGCTACACCGTC.

The chain links TRBV12-3 or TRBV12-4 to TRBJ2-7, with D unclear. The CDR3 sequence is 13 residues long. V was clipped by 2 bases and J by 7 bases, with 12 bases between them. The CDR3, as DNA: TGTGCCAGCAGTTTATTAATTAACATGGAGCAGTACTTC. Amino acids: CASSLLINMEQYF.

The chain carries TRBV7-2 and TRBJ1-5; tentative D call: TRBD1 (6 bases). CDR3 length: 14 amino acids. Trimming pared 0 bases from V and 7 bases from J, leaving 10 bases between. Per the germline V gene, CDR1 is SGHTA and CDR2 is FQGNSA. The CDR3 DNA follows: TGTGCCAGCAGCTTAGCATTTGGGGGCCAGCCCCAGCATTTT. It specifies CASSLAFGGQPQHF.

This chain joins TRBV15 and TRBJ1-3; D call uncertain. Germline CDR1 reads LNHNV; CDR2 reads YYDKDF (reference sequence). The CDR3 loop spans 15 amino acids. Deletions cut 0 bases from V and 1 base from J, with 7 bases between. The CDR3 loop reads CATSREQQSGNTIYF. CDR3 bases: TGTGCCACCAGCAGAGAACAACAGTCTGGAAACACCATATATTTT.

Of note for this clonotype: The germline gene is not matched at one end of the junction; a read error may be the cause. The rearrangement links TRBV20-1 to TRBJ1-2, with D hard to call. Germline V CDR1 and CDR2: DFQATT, SNEGSKA (reference sequence). The CDR3 extends over 13 amino acids. The CDR3 sequence is CSAWEQTQYGYIF. Here the CDR3 DNA reads TGCAGTGCTTGGGAACAGACACAATATGGCTACATCTTC.

The CDR3 sequence is CASSSFPTEAFF. As DNA, the CDR3 is TGTGCCAGCAGTTCCTTCCCCACTGAAGCTTTCTTT. The chain employs TRBV12-3 or TRBV12-4 and TRBJ1-1; D unclear. V lost 4 bases to trimming and J lost 4 bases, with 7 bases between them. CDR3 size: 12 residues.

This clonotype was detected a few times. The chain links TRBV20-1 to TRBJ1-2; 9 bases match TRBD1. CDR1 is DFQATT, CDR2 SNEGSKA, per germline (reference sequence). This CDR3 spans 12 amino acids. The CDR3: CSPIQGANGYTF. In DNA, the CDR3 is TGCAGCCCCATACAGGGGGCGAATGGCTACACCTTC.

The chain has TRBV20-1 and TRBJ1-2; D is uncertain. Between the trimmed V and J ends, which lost 0 bases and 0 bases, there was a span of 8 bases. The CDR3 covers 14 residues. The germline gives CDR1 DFQATT, CDR2 SNEGSKA (reference sequence). The CDR3 loop reads CSARDKVPNYGYTF. CDR3 nucleotide sequence: TGCAGTGCTAGAGATAAAGTACCTAACTATGGCTACACCTTC.

The chain carries TRBV5-1 and TRBJ2-1; 9 bases are shared with TRBD1. The V gene end was trimmed by 2 bases and the J gene end by 8 bases; junction bases not matched to a gene: 8. Germline V gene lookup returns CDR1 SGHRS and CDR2 YFSETQ. The length of the CDR3 is 15 residues. The CDR3 here is CASSLQGAAGDEQFF. CDR3 nucleotides: TGCGCCAGCAGCTTACAGGGGGCCGCAGGCGATGAGCAGTTCTTC.

The V call is TRBV4-1, the J call TRBJ1-1, with 7 bases matching TRBD1. Germline-derived CDR1 and CDR2 are MGHRA and YSYEKL. The CDR3 is 14 residues long. J was trimmed by 4 bases and V by 4 bases; bases with no gene match: 6. CDR3 DNA sequence: TGCGCCAGCAGCCCCGCGGCAGGGGGCACTGAAGCTTTCTTT. Its protein is CASSPAAGGTEAFF.

The chain carries TRBV9 and TRBJ1-6, with 8 bases fitting TRBD1. The J segment lost 8 bases and the V segment lost 4 bases, leaving 5 bases of the junction unmatched. The CDR3 runs to 14 residues. Germline V CDR1 and CDR2: SGDLS, YYNGEE. The CDR3 DNA follows: TGTGCCAGCAGCCCGGGACAGGATTATTCACCCCTCCACTTT. Amino acid sequence: CASSPGQDYSPLHF.

A few counts support this clonotype. The V call is TRBV3-1, the J call TRBJ2-6; no firm D call. Germline V gene sequence: CDR1 LGHDT, CDR2 YNNKEL (reference sequence). There are 15 residues in the CDR3. The V end lost 6 bases, the J end lost 1 base, and 10 bases lay between the germline ends. The CDR3 DNA sequence: TGTGCCAGCAGTCCCCTCCCTTCTGGGGCCAACGTCCTGACTTTC. It translates to CASSPLPSGANVLTF.

This clonotype was detected ten times or more. V usage is TRBV7-3 and J usage is TRBJ2-1; 9 nucleotides match TRBD1. This CDR3 has 18 residues. Germline V gene data show CDR1 as SGHTA and CDR2 as FQGTGA. Trimming at V came to 5 bases and at J to 6 bases, leaving 17 bases not matched to a gene. The CDR3 nucleotides read TGTGCCAGCAGCCGCAGGGGGTCGGGACAGGGTTCCCTCAATGAGCAGTTCTTC. This translates into CASSRRGSGQGSLNEQFF.

The chain recombines TRBV3-1 with TRBJ2-3; no firm D call. Per germline, CDR1 LGHDT and CDR2 YNNKEL (reference sequence). The CDR3 length is 14 residues. Trimming took 2 bases from V and 1 from J, leaving 7 bases between them. The CDR3 loop is CASSQYAGTDTQYF. Here the CDR3 DNA reads TGTGCCAGCAGCCAATACGCGGGCACAGATACGCAGTATTTT.

A single count supports this clonotype. The chain's CDR3 is CSTGTGQKLFF. In nucleotides, the CDR3 is TGCAGTACCGGGACAGGGCAAAAACTGTTTTTT. The J gene is TRBJ1-4, the V gene TRBV20-1; TRBD1 matches at 9 bases. This CDR3 comprises 11 residues. With V trimmed by 8 bases and J by 9 bases, 4 bases remained unmatched. CDR1 is DFQATT, CDR2 SNEGSKA, per germline (reference sequence).

This clonotype was recorded only once. The CDR3 carries no conserved terminal phenylalanine or tryptophan, so it likely arises from a read error. The chain links TRBV28 to TRBJ2-5; 9 nucleotides align to TRBD1. The germline gives CDR1 MDHEN, CDR2 SYDVKM. Unmatched junction bases numbered 8, after V lost 6 bases and J lost 3 bases. The CDR3 sequence is 15 residues long. CDR3 coding DNA: TGTGCCAGCAGGTCGCCGGGACAGGGTGAAGAGACCCAGTACTTA. Translation gives CASRSPGQGEETQYL.

The chain combines TRBV15 with TRBJ2-5; D unresolved. This CDR3 spans 17 amino acids. Germline V gene lookup returns CDR1 LNHNV and CDR2 YYDKDF (reference sequence). The V and J ends lost 1 base and 2 bases respectively, with 17 bases between them. The CDR3 loop is CATSRATTGPQQETQYF. The CDR3 bases are TGTGCCACCAGCAGAGCGACCACCGGGCCTCAACAAGAGACCCAGTACTTC.

This clonotype turned up a few times. The chain combines TRBV20-1 with TRBJ2-7; D is ambiguous. This CDR3 is 12 amino acids long. Germline V lookup: CDR1 DFQATT, CDR2 SNEGSKA (reference sequence). V dropped 3 bases and J dropped 2 bases, with 8 bases sitting between them. CDR3 protein: CSARFTTYEQYF. The DNA of the CDR3 is TGCAGTGCTAGGTTCACTACCTACGAGCAGTACTTC.

This clonotype was observed many times. The chain is built from TRBV7-2 and TRBJ2-5; D might be TRBD1 or TRBD2, each matching 6 bases. The germline gives CDR1 SGHTA, CDR2 FQGNSA. The V and J ends lost 2 bases and 4 bases respectively, with 8 bases between them. The CDR3 consists of 13 residues. CDR3 in DNA: TGTGCCAGCAGCTTAAAGGGGGGAGAGACCCAGTACTTC. Protein: CASSLKGGETQYF.

J is TRBJ2-1 and V is TRBV20-1; D is undetermined. V gave up 5 bases and J gave up 3 bases, with 14 bases separating them. Germline CDR1 DFQATT, CDR2 SNEGSKA (reference sequence). The CDR3 has 14 amino acids. The CDR3 DNA follows: TGCAGTGCTTCTGACTTGACGGTCTACAATGAGCAGTTCTTC. Translated: CSASDLTVYNEQFF.

The J gene is TRBJ1-2, the V gene TRBV12-3 or TRBV12-4, with D maybe TRBD1 (5 bases). The CDR3 is 17 amino acids. V gave up 4 bases and J gave up 0 bases, with 18 bases separating them. CDR3 coding DNA: TGTGCCAGCAGTTCCCCTCGGGACGGATCCTCTAACTATGGCTACACCTTC. It encodes CASSSPRDGSSNYGYTF.

This clonotype was recorded at least ten times. The V call is TRBV2, the J call TRBJ2-5; the D gene is possibly TRBD2 (5 bases). Germline assignment: CDR1 SNHLY and CDR2 FYNNEI. V lost 7 bases to trimming and J lost 1 base, with 19 bases between them. The CDR3 length is 16 residues. CDR3 bases: TGTGCCAGCACCGGGCGGGCCCCGGGGTCCCAAGAGACCCAGTACTTC. It specifies CASTGRAPGSQETQYF.

The chain couples TRBV5-1 to TRBJ1-5, with D possibly TRBD1 on 6 matching bases. Germline V gene lookup returns CDR1 SGHRS and CDR2 YFSETQ. V lost 2 bases, J lost 0 bases, and 9 bases lay in between. The CDR3 totals 15 residues. The CDR3 is CASSLRGASNQPQHF. The CDR3 DNA follows: TGCGCCAGCAGCTTAAGGGGGGCTAGCAATCAGCCCCAGCATTTT.

In this sample, this clonotype turned up once. This chain links TRBV20-1 with TRBJ2-1; perhaps D is TRBD1 or TRBD2 (5 bases each). The CDR3 consists of 15 residues. Trimming shortened V by 5 bases and J by 13 bases, and 27 bases separated the two germline ends. Germline V gene lookup returns CDR1 DFQATT and CDR2 SNEGSKA (reference sequence). CDR3 amino acids: CSAPRPGTTQETQFF. Written as DNA, the CDR3 is TGCAGTGCTCCACGTCCCGGGACCACCCAAGAGACCCAGTTCTTC.

This chain connects TRBV5-1 to TRBJ2-3; perhaps TRBD2 as D (5 bases). CDR3 length equals 15 residues. V lost 3 bases and J lost 4, with 15 bases in between. Germline V CDR1 and CDR2: SGHRS, YFSETQ. DNA for the CDR3: TGCGCCAGCAGCTCCGGTCAGGCGGGTGCAGATACGCAGTATTTT. This translates into CASSSGQAGADTQYF.

This clonotype was seen ten or more times. The V and J genes are TRBV5-1 and TRBJ2-5; 7 bases are shared with TRBD1. The V gene's germline CDR1 is SGHRS and CDR2 YFSETQ. The CDR3 contains 15 residues. V lost 4 bases and J lost 5; bases outside the gene matches: 11. CDR3 DNA sequence: TGCGCCAGCAGCCTGAATCTAGGGGGCAGTGAGACCCAGTACTTC. Its protein product is CASSLNLGGSETQYF.

The J gene is TRBJ2-2, the V gene TRBV7-9, with 12 nucleotides matching TRBD2. V shed 5 bases, J shed 0 bases, and the junction held 4 bases outside the gene matches. This CDR3 comprises 17 residues. Germline V gene lookup returns CDR1 SEHNR and CDR2 FQNEAQ (reference sequence). The DNA for the CDR3 is TGTGCCAGCAGCGGACTAGCGGGGCCCTCGAACACCGGGGAGCTGTTTTTT. It specifies CASSGLAGPSNTGELFF.